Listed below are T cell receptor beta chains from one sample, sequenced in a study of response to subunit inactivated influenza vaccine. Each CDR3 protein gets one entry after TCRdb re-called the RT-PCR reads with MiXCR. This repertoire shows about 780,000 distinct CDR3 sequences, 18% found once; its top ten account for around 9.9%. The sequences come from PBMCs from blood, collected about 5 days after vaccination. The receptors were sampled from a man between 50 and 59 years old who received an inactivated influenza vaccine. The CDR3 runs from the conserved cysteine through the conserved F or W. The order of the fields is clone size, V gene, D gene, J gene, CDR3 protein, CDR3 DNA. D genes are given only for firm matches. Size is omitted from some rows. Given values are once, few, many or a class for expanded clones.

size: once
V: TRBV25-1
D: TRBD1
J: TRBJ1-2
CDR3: CASSEYTGDGYTF
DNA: TGTGCCAGCAGTGAATACACAGGGGATGGCTACACCTTC

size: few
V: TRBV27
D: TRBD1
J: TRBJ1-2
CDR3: CASSTGQVGTYGYTF
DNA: TGTGCCAGCAGTACCGGACAGGTGGGGACCTATGGCTACACCTTC

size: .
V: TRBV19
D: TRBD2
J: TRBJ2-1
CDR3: CASSMRSGKGEQFF
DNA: TGTGCCAGTAGTATGAGAAGCGGGAAGGGTGAGCAGTTCTTC

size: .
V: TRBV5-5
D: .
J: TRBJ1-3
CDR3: CASSLAKADSGNTIYF
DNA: TGTGCCAGCAGCTTGGCCAAGGCCGATTCTGGAAACACCATATATTTT

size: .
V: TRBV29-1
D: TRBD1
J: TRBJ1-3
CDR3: CSVGRGLSGNTIYF
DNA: TGCAGCGTTGGCAGGGGGCTTTCTGGAAACACCATATATTTT

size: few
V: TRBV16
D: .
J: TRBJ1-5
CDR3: CASSQGQPSSNQPQHF
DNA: TGTGCCAGCAGCCAAGGACAGCCGAGTAGCAATCAGCCCCAGCATTTT

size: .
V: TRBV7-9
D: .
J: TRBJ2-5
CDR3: CASSSNPGRAQYF
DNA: TGTGCCAGCAGCTCCAATCCGGGCAGGGCCCAGTACTTC

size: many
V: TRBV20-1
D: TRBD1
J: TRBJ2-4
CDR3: CSARATGVTKNIQYF
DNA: TGCAGTGCTAGAGCGACAGGGGTAACCAAAAACATTCAGTACTTC

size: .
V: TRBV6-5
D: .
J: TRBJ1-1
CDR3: CASSYGWGNTEAFF
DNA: TGTGCCAGCAGTTACGGATGGGGGAACACTGAAGCTTTCTTT

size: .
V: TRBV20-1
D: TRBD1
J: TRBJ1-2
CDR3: CSARGRDRETYTF
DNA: TGCAGTGCTAGAGGCCGCGACAGGGAGACCTACACCTTC

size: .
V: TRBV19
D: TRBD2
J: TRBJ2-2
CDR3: CASSMGAGRGAGELFF
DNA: TGTGCCAGTAGTATGGGAGCGGGACGTGGCGCCGGGGAGCTGTTTTTT

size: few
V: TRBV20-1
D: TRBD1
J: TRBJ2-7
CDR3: CSARGQGISSDEQYF
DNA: TGCAGTGCTCGTGGACAGGGGATTAGTAGCGACGAGCAGTACTTC

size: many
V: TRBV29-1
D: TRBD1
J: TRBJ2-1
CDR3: CSVERRDRGNEQFF
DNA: TGCAGCGTTGAACGGAGGGACAGGGGCAATGAGCAGTTCTTC

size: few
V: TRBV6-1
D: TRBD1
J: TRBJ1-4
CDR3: CASRSPGGLEKLFF
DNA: TGTGCCAGCAGGAGCCCAGGGGGACTTGAAAAACTGTTTTTT

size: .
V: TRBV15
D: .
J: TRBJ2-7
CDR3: CATRAPSAYEQYF
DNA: TGTGCCACCAGGGCACCATCGGCCTACGAGCAGTACTTC

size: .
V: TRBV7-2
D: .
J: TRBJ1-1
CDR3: CASKTLIGHTEAFF
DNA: TGTGCCAGCAAGACTCTCATTGGGCACACTGAAGCTTTCTTT

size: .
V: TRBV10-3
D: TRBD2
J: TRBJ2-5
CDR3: CAIRAETGLAGGPQETQYF
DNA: TGTGCCATCAGGGCGGAAACTGGACTAGCGGGGGGACCCCAAGAGACCCAGTACTTC

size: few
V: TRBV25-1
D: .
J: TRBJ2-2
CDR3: CASSEVNTGELFF
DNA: TGCGCCAGCAGCGAGGTGAACACCGGGGAGCTGTTTTTT

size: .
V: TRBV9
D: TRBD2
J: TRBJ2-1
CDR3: CASSVDPRPGLASDEQFF
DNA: TGTGCCAGCAGCGTAGACCCCCGCCCGGGACTAGCATCTGACGAGCAGTTCTTC

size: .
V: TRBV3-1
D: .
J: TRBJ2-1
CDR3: CASSPSGTSNEQFF
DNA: TGTGCCAGCAGCCCCTCCGGGACATCCAATGAGCAGTTCTTC

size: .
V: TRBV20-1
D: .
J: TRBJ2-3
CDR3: CSATQGGGTDTQYF
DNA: TGCAGTGCGACCCAGGGCGGGGGCACAGATACGCAGTATTTT

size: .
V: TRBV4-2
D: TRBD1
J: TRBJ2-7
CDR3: CASSRNTGVSSYEQYF
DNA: TGTGCCAGCAGCCGGAATACAGGGGTGAGCTCCTACGAGCAGTACTTC

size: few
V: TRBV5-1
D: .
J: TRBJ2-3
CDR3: CASSSGQTGPADTQYF
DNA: TGCGCCAGCAGCTCGGGCCAGACGGGGCCCGCAGATACGCAGTATTTT

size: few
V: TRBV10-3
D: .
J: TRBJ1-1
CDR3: CAISEWGLVGNTEAFF
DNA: TGTGCCATCAGTGAATGGGGGTTGGTAGGGAACACTGAAGCTTTCTTT

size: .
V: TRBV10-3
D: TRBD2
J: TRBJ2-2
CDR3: CAPTGTSGGTNTGELFF
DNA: TGTGCCCCCACCGGGACTAGCGGGGGGACGAACACCGGGGAGCTGTTTTTT

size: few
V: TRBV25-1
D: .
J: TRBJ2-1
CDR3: CASQSWETVGVRWFF
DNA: TGTGCCAGCCAGAGTTGGGAGACGGTCGGGGTACGGTGGTTCTTC

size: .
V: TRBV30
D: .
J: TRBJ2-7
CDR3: CAWSPWTPTYEQYF
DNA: TGTGCCTGGAGTCCCTGGACACCAACCTACGAGCAGTACTTC

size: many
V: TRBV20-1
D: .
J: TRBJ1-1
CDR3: CSASRTEAFF
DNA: TGCAGTGCTAGTAGGACTGAAGCTTTCTTT

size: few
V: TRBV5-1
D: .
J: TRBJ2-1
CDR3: CASGFGFNEQFF
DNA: TGCGCCAGCGGGTTCGGTTTTAATGAGCAGTTCTTC

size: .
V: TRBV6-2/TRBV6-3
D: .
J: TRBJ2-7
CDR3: CASGSHEQYF
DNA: TGTGCCAGCGGCTCACACGAGCAGTACTTC

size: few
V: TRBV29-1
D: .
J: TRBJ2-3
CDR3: CSVADPGTDTQYF
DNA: TGCAGCGTTGCTGACCCCGGCACAGATACGCAGTATTTT

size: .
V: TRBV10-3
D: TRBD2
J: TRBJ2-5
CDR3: CATGTSGGQETQYF
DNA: TGTGCCACCGGGACTAGCGGGGGCCAAGAGACCCAGTACTTC

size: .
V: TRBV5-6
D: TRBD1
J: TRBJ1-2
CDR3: CASSVFRDRINYGYTF
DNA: TGTGCCAGCAGCGTATTCCGGGACAGAATAAACTATGGCTACACCTTC

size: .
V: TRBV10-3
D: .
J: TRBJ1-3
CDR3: CAISESGNTIYF
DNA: TGTGCCATCAGTGAGTCAGGAAACACCATATATTTT

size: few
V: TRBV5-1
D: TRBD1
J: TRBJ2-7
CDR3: CASSLRDRGFNSYEQYF
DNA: TGCGCCAGCAGTCTTCGGGACAGGGGATTTAACTCCTACGAGCAGTACTTC

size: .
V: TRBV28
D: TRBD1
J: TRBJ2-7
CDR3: CASSGGSTYEQYF
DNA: TGTGCCAGCTCAGGGGGAAGTACCTACGAGCAGTACTTC

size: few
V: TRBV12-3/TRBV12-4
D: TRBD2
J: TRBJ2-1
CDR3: CASRSLAGEYNEQFF
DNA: TGTGCCAGCAGATCACTAGCGGGGGAATACAATGAGCAGTTCTTC

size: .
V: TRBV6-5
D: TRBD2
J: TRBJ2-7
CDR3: CASSYSDSGRSYEQYF
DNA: TGTGCCAGCAGTTACTCGGATAGCGGGAGGTCCTACGAGCAGTACTTC

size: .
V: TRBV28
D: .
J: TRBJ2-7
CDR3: CASSGAGPYEQYF
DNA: TGTGCCAGCAGTGGGGCAGGGCCCTACGAGCAGTACTTC

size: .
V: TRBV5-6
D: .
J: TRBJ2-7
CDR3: CASSSVIQVEDSSYEQYF
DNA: TGTGCCAGCAGCTCCGTAATACAGGTGGAGGATAGCTCCTACGAGCAGTACTTC

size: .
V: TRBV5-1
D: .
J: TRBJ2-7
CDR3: CASSSGAGSYEQYF
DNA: TGCGCCAGCAGCTCAGGGGCGGGCTCCTACGAGCAGTACTTC

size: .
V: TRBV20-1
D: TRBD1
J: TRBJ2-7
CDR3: CSAWTGNHEQYF
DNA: TGCAGTGCTTGGACAGGGAACCACGAGCAGTACTTC

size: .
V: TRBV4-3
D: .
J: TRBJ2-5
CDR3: CASSQAVSKETQYF
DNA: TGCGCCAGCAGCCAAGCGGTTTCTAAAGAGACCCAGTACTTC

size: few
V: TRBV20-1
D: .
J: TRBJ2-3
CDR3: CSARGTSSSTDTQYF
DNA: TGCAGTGCTAGAGGGACTTCATCAAGCACAGATACGCAGTATTTT

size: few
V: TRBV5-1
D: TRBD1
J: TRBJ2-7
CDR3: CASSKGQDRAGEQYF
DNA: TGCGCCAGCAGCAAGGGACAGGACAGGGCGGGAGAGCAGTACTTC

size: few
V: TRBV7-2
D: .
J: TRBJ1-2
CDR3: CASSTSTGSYGYTF
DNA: TGTGCCAGCAGCACCTCGACTGGAAGCTATGGCTACACCTTC

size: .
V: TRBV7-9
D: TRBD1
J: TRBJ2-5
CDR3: CASSNQGEETQYF
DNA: TGTGCCAGCAGTAATCAGGGGGAAGAGACCCAGTACTTC

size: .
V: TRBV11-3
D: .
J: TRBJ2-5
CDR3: CASSLSGPLETQYF
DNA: TGTGCCAGCAGCTTATCAGGACCTCTAGAGACCCAGTACTTC